The clone carrying this TCR beta chain was observed a single time. Its antigen remains unidentified. The entry originates in a study of shared clonotypes between healthy human individuals. Whole-study context: Researchers assigned three CD4 naive, three CD4 memory, two CD8 naive and one CD8 memory plate to each donor.

Overall study findings and caveats: Four donors held about 4.5% of naive CD4 clonotypes in common.

Trimming shortened V by 6 bases and J by 5 bases, and 16 bases separated the two germline ends. CDR1 and CDR2 (germline): MDHEN, SYDVKM. CDR3 size: 14 residues. CD45RA+ naive and CD45RA-negative memory subsets were separated from CD4+ cells. TCRdb's table, derived via immunoSEQ multiplex PCR, lists solely in-frame clones and lacks some. This table has about 2.4 million clones, approximately 94% appearing once. The sample comprised naive CD4+ T cells sorted from blood. Subset given: CD45RA+ positively selected. The receptor comes from a man between 18 and 29 years old in good health. The J gene is TRBJ1-2, the V gene TRBV28, with D perhaps TRBD1 (5 bases). The DNA of the CDR3 is TGTGCCAGCAGGGCCCCCTCAGGGATATATGGCTACACCTTC. It codes for CASRAPSGIYGYTF.